Sequencing of this T cell receptor (beta chain) was carried out in a study of blood T cell repertoires in COVID-19. On the study more broadly: Samples representing acute and convalescent COVID-19 were sourced from the United States, Italy and Spain. The analysed material was cDNA or gDNA that came from T cells, B-cell-depleted T cells, or PBMCs.

In the original processing: Reference gene primer amplification gave nucleated cell count estimates. Sequencing used immunoSEQ multiplex PCR; TCRdb keeps in-frame clones, though not all of them. Clonal size and the V and J genes are those of that table, whereas D and trimming came from the DNA. The sample yields just over 650,000 clones, 90% seen once. The CDR3 has 14 amino acids. Germline CDR1 is SGHRS and CDR2 is YFSETQ. V shed 3 bases, J shed 3 bases, and the junction held 6 bases outside the gene matches. The rearrangement joins TRBV5-1 to TRBJ2-7, with 7 positions matching TRBD1. Sample: peripheral blood. The TCR comes from a woman aged 18-29 years with acute or convalescent COVID-19. CDR3 DNA sequence: TGCGCCAGCAGCTACCGGGACAGCAACTACGAGCAGTACTTC. Amino acid sequence: CASSYRDSNYEQYF. Variable domain in full (rest from reference TRBV5-1 and TRBJ2-7): KAGVTQTPRYLIKTRGQQVTLSCSPISGHRSVSWYQQTPGQGLQFLFEYFSETQRNKGNFPGRFSGRQFSNSRSEMNVSTLELGDSALYLCASSYRDSNYEQYFGPGTRLTVT.